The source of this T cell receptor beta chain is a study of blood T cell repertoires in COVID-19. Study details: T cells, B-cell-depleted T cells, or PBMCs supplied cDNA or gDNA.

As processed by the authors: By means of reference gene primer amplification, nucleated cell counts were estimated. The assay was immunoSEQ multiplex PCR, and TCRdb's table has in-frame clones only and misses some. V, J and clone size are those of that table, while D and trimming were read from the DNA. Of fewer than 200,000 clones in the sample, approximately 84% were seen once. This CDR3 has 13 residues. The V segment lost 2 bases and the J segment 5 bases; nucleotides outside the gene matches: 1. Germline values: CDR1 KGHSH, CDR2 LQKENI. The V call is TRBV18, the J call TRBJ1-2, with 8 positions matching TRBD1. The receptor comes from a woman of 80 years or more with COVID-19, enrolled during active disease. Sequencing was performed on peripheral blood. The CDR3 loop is CASSPGQGYGYTF. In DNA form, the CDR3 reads TGTGCCAGCTCACCAGGACAGGGTTATGGCTACACCTTC.